The 28 T cell receptor beta chains listed next were all sequenced from one sample in a study of early T cells in non-severe SARS-CoV-2 infection. TCRdb used MiXCR to reprocess the 5' RACE reads, holding one entry per CDR3 protein. The data contain around 26,000 distinct CDR3 sequences, roughly 4.8% of them seen just once; the ten biggest clones take up under 7%. The sample taken for sequencing was whole blood. Receptors were obtained from an adult who was a healthcare worker with PCR-confirmed SARS-CoV-2 infection or an uninfected control (not recorded which).

This clonotype was recorded many times. The rearrangement joins TRBV27 to TRBJ1-1; 7 bases fit TRBD1. Trimming at V came to 6 bases and at J to 5 bases, leaving 12 bases not matched to a gene. Germline V gene lookup returns CDR1 MNHEY and CDR2 SMNVEV (reference sequence). The CDR3 length is 15 residues. CDR3 nucleotide sequence: TGTGCCAGCAGATACCAGTACAGGGGTGGTACTGAAGCTTTCTTT. It specifies CASRYQYRGGTEAFF.

This clonotype was observed at least ten times. This chain connects TRBV12-3 or TRBV12-4 to TRBJ2-4; D possibly matches TRBD1 or TRBD2 (5 bases each). V lost 4 bases to trimming and J lost 14 bases, with 15 bases between them. The CDR3 spans 12 residues. CDR3 region: CASSSTGPFEYF. The CDR3 DNA reads TGTGCCAGCAGTTCCACGGGACCATTTGAGTACTTC.

The CDR3 loop is CASSPIRGYDTEAFF. The CDR3 DNA reads as TGTGCCAGCAGTCCAATCAGGGGCTACGACACTGAAGCTTTCTTT. J is TRBJ1-1 and V is TRBV11-2, with D perhaps matching TRBD1 (6 bases). V was shortened by 6 bases and J by 3 bases, with 17 bases between the two germline ends. CDR1 and CDR2 from the germline V gene are SGHAT and FQNNGV. The CDR3 contains 15 residues.

This clonotype was picked up many times. The chain joins TRBV7-3 to TRBJ2-5; D may be TRBD2 (6 bases). Germline CDR1 and CDR2: SGHTA and FQGTGA. This CDR3 region has 15 residues. V was trimmed by 0 bases and J by 5 bases, leaving 13 bases between them. CDR3 protein: CASSLTYGSHETQYF. The CDR3 DNA reads TGTGCCAGCAGCTTAACGTACGGGAGTCACGAGACCCAGTACTTC.

A note on this clonotype: Possible read error: a much larger clone is one base away. The chain couples TRBV5-4 to TRBJ2-1; TRBD2 agrees at 9 bases. After removal of 3 bases from V and 3 bases from J, the junction contained 10 bases not matched to a gene. Germline CDR1 and CDR2: SGHNT and YYREEE (reference sequence). The CDR3 covers 17 residues. The CDR3 region has the DNA TGTGCCAGCAGCTCCCCTGGGACTAGCAGGGGCTACAATGAGCAGTTCTTC. Translated, it gives CASSSPGTSRGYNEQFF. Combining the CDR3 with reference TRBV5-4 and TRBJ2-1 gives the whole variable domain ETGVTQSPTHLIKTRGQQVTLRCSSQSGHNTVSWYQQALGQGPQFIFQYYREEENGRGNFPPRFSGLQFPNYSSELNVNALELDDSALYLCASSSPGTSRGYNEQFFGPGTRLTVL.

The chain couples TRBV9 to TRBJ2-5; TRBD2 matches 11 bases. The V and J ends lost 4 bases and 5 bases, in that order; junction bases with no gene match: 10. The V gene's germline CDR1 is SGDLS and CDR2 YYNGEE. The CDR3 covers 16 residues. The CDR3 DNA follows: TGTGCCAGCAGCCCCGGGACTAGCGGTTATGTCGAGACCCAGTACTTC. Translating gives CASSPGTSGYVETQYF.

This clonotype was detected many times. The chain combines TRBV2 with TRBJ2-1; TRBD1 agrees at 8 bases. Germline V gives CDR1 SNHLY, CDR2 FYNNEI. Trimming took 3 bases from V and 8 from J; bases not matched to a gene: 9. CDR3 size: 15 residues. The CDR3 DNA reads as TGTGCCAGCAGTGACGGACAGGGAATCAGGGATGAGCAGTTCTTC. It encodes CASSDGQGIRDEQFF.

This clonotype was observed many times. The CDR3 DNA sequence: TGTGCCAGCAGCCCGGACTCCACACCAGATACGCAGTATTTT. Protein: CASSPDSTPDTQYF. The rearrangement joins TRBV7-9 to TRBJ2-3, with D possibly matching TRBD2 (5 bases). Germline CDR1 and CDR2: SEHNR and FQNEAQ (reference sequence). The length of the CDR3 is 14 residues. V was cut by 5 bases and J by 4 bases, with 13 bases left in between.

Ten or more counts support this clonotype. The rearrangement uses TRBV24-1 and TRBJ2-5, with TRBD1 matching 7 bases. The V segment lost 3 bases and the J segment 3 bases; nucleotides outside the gene matches: 6. The V gene's germline CDR1 is KGHDR and CDR2 SFDVKD. This CDR3 comprises 15 residues. CDR3 in amino acids: CATSDPTGREETQYF. CDR3 coding DNA: TGTGCCACCAGTGATCCGACAGGGCGAGAAGAGACCCAGTACTTC.

This clonotype has at least ten counts. The rearrangement links TRBV7-2 to TRBJ2-3, with no clear D. This CDR3 region has 15 residues. V dropped 5 bases and J dropped 1 base, with 13 bases sitting between them. Germline V gives CDR1 SGHTA, CDR2 FQGNSA. The CDR3 DNA sequence: TGTGCCAGCAGCCCGACTCGTGCGGGCACAGATACGCAGTATTTT. Amino acids: CASSPTRAGTDTQYF. Complete variable domain (other parts from reference TRBV7-2 and TRBJ2-3): GAGVSQSPSNKVTEKGKDVELRCDPISGHTALYWYRQSLGQGLEFLIYFQGNSAPDKSGLPSDRFSAERTGGSVSTLTIQRTQQEDSAVYLCASSPTRAGTDTQYFGPGTRLTVL.

This clonotype was recorded at least ten times. V usage is TRBV12-3 or TRBV12-4 and J usage is TRBJ1-3; D possibly corresponds to TRBD1 (6 bases). CDR3 length: 13 amino acids. V was cut by 5 bases and J by 7 bases, with 12 bases left in between. The CDR3, as DNA: TGTGCCAGCAGTCCAGGGGCGGGGAACACCATATATTTT. Encoded protein: CASSPGAGNTIYF.

This clonotype was seen ten or more times. The V call is TRBV7-9, the J call TRBJ1-1; D is possibly TRBD1 (5 bases). The CDR3 covers 13 residues. The germline CDR1 and CDR2 sequences are SEHNR and FQNEAQ (reference sequence). V dropped 7 bases and J dropped 2 bases, with 11 bases sitting between them. As DNA, the CDR3 is TGTGCCAGCAAGCCGCAGGGAAACACTGAAGCTTTCTTT. Residues: CASKPQGNTEAFF.

The sample holds a few counts of this clonotype. CDR3 sequence (DNA): TGTGCCAGCAGCTACGGGACATACTACGAGCAGTACTTC. Translated: CASSYGTYYEQYF. The chain uses TRBV5-6 and TRBJ2-7; maybe TRBD1 (6 bases). V was trimmed by 3 bases and J by 3 bases, leaving 10 bases between them. From germline, CDR1 is SGHDT and CDR2 YYEEEE. The CDR3 spans 13 residues.

This clonotype has more than one count but fewer than ten. The V call is TRBV12-3 or TRBV12-4, the J call TRBJ2-1, with D unclear. The CDR3 has 12 amino acids. Trimming removed 6 bases from V and 9 bases from J, with 12 bases in between. CDR3 sequence reads: CASSLKVGEQFF. CDR3 DNA: TGTGCCAGCAGCTTGAAGGTCGGTGAGCAGTTCTTC.

The V and J genes are TRBV12-3 or TRBV12-4 and TRBJ2-2, with D uncertain. This CDR3 spans 12 amino acids. With 6 bases removed from V and 6 bases from J, the gap between germline ends came to 8 bases. The CDR3 here is CASRLDSGELFF. Written as DNA, the CDR3 is TGTGCCAGCAGACTCGATTCCGGGGAGCTGTTTTTT.

This clonotype was recorded many times. V and J are TRBV20-1 and TRBJ2-2; 10 bases agree with TRBD2. CDR3 size: 15 residues. Germline CDR1 DFQATT, CDR2 SNEGSKA (reference sequence). V was clipped by 2 bases and J by 5 bases; unmatched bases: 5. DNA of the CDR3: TGCAGTGCTAGACCTAGCGGGGGAGGGACCGGGGAGCTGTTTTTT. Amino acid sequence: CSARPSGGGTGELFF.

This clonotype occurred many times. The chain combines TRBV7-9 with TRBJ1-6, with D perhaps matching TRBD1 (5 bases). V lost 5 bases and J lost 7, with 12 bases in between. CDR3 length: 14 amino acids. Germline V gene data show CDR1 as SEHNR and CDR2 as FQNEAQ (reference sequence). CDR3 in DNA: TGTGCCAGCAGCACTGAACGACAGAATTCACCCCTCCACTTT. It translates to CASSTERQNSPLHF.

This chain links TRBV4-1 with TRBJ2-6, with a weak D call TRBD1 (5 bases). Germline V gene data show CDR1 as MGHRA and CDR2 as YSYEKL. V lost 7 bases, J lost 0 bases, and 7 bases lay in between. The CDR3 has 14 amino acids. The CDR3 region is CASNRNSGANVLTF. The CDR3 DNA reads TGCGCCAGCAACAGGAACTCTGGGGCCAACGTCCTGACTTTC.

This clonotype showed up just a few times. The chain links TRBV6-6 to TRBJ2-1; D gene ambiguous. Germline V gene data show CDR1 as MNHNY and CDR2 as SVGAGI (reference sequence). V shed 2 bases and J shed 6 bases, with 5 bases lying between them. The CDR3 consists of 12 residues. The CDR3 is CASSYSFNEQFF. The CDR3 region has the DNA TGTGCCAGCAGTTACAGCTTCAATGAGCAGTTCTTC.

V gene TRBV12-3 or TRBV12-4 combines with J gene TRBJ1-1, with D perhaps matching TRBD1 (5 bases). CDR3 length: 14 amino acids. The V and J ends lost 6 bases and 5 bases respectively, with 16 bases between them. The CDR3 DNA is TGTGCCAGCAGCCTGATGGGGGGGAAGACTGAAGCTTTCTTT. This sequence encodes CASSLMGGKTEAFF.

This clonotype showed up many times. The V gene is TRBV7-2, the J gene TRBJ1-6, with D unresolved. Germline values: CDR1 SGHTA, CDR2 FQGNSA. The CDR3 length is 12 residues. V was clipped by 5 bases and J by 4 bases, with 3 bases between them. CDR3 in DNA: TGTGCCAGCAGCCTATATAATTCACCCCTCCACTTT. This translates into CASSLYNSPLHF.

This sequence joins TRBV28 and TRBJ1-5; D call uncertain. The germline V gene has CDR1 MDHEN and CDR2 SYDVKM. The CDR3 runs to 12 residues. V dropped 7 bases and J dropped 6 bases, with 10 bases sitting between them. The CDR3 DNA sequence: TGTGCCAGCACCTCGGCGGTTCAGCCCCAGCATTTT. Its protein product is CASTSAVQPQHF.

In this sample, this clonotype turned up many times. The chain couples TRBV6-6 to TRBJ1-5; D call uncertain. Germline CDR1 and CDR2: MNHNY and SVGAGI (reference sequence). Deletions cut 4 bases from V and 5 bases from J, with 3 bases between. The length of the CDR3 is 11 residues. The CDR3 nucleotides read TGTGCCAGCAGTTCAGATCAGCCCCAGCATTTT. As protein: CASSSDQPQHF.

The sample holds many counts of this clonotype. The chain couples TRBV19 to TRBJ2-1, with D possibly being TRBD2 (6 bases). CDR3 length: 14 amino acids. With 6 bases removed from V and 9 bases from J, the gap between germline ends came to 18 bases. Germline loops: CDR1 LNHDA, CDR2 SQIVND (reference sequence). CDR3 region: CASRIGTPNGEQFF. The CDR3 coding sequence is TGTGCCAGTAGGATCGGGACTCCGAACGGTGAGCAGTTCTTC.

This clonotype came up a few times. The V and J genes are TRBV20-1 and TRBJ1-1; a weak D match, TRBD1 (5 bases). The V end lost 5 bases, the J end lost 0 bases, and 16 bases lay between the germline ends. From germline, CDR1 is DFQATT and CDR2 SNEGSKA (reference sequence). This CDR3 region has 15 residues. The CDR3 sequence: CSAPEGRAMNTEAFF. CDR3 DNA: TGCAGTGCTCCGGAGGGCAGGGCAATGAACACTGAAGCTTTCTTT.

This clonotype was counted many times. This chain uses TRBV7-3 with TRBJ1-1; the D gene is possibly TRBD1 (6 bases). This CDR3 has 13 residues. Germline-derived CDR1 and CDR2 are SGHTA and FQGTGA. V was cut by 6 bases and J by 3 bases, with 11 bases left in between. CDR3 loop: CASSLDSYTEAFF. CDR3 sequence (DNA): TGTGCCAGCAGTCTGGACAGCTACACTGAAGCTTTCTTT.

This clonotype was recorded a few times. The chain uses TRBV12-3 or TRBV12-4 and TRBJ1-6; weak D call: TRBD1 (6 bases). Trimming stripped 4 bases from V and 6 bases from J, with 13 bases between. There are 15 residues in the CDR3. The CDR3 is CASSYASGANSPLHF. CDR3 DNA: TGTGCCAGCAGTTATGCTTCAGGGGCTAATTCACCCCTCCACTTT.

This clonotype was found many times. This chain links TRBV28 with TRBJ1-2, with D possibly TRBD1 on 5 matching bases. Trimming left V 4 bases short and J 6 bases short, with 9 bases between. This CDR3 comprises 12 residues. Germline CDR1 is MDHEN and CDR2 is SYDVKM. As DNA, the CDR3 is TGTGCCAGCAGTTCCGGAGGGGATGGCTACACCTTC. Protein: CASSSGGDGYTF.